This T cell receptor (beta chain) is from a study of siplizumab effects on memory and regulatory T cells. Study-wide points: Roughly 75-96% of proliferating CD4+ or CD8+ clones lacked an assignable naive or memory phenotype. Contribution to the alloresponse seemed major for naive T cells, which also seemed more diverse than memory cells. Whether proliferating Tregs in siplizumab cultures suppress was not functionally confirmed.

Sequencing of each sample assayed approximately 110,000 TCR templates. Clones were read by immunoSEQ multiplex PCR, and TCRdb kept only the in-frame ones, dropping some. The sample consists of 120,000 or so clones, roughly 90% of them appearing once. As regards this clone: Its antigen is unidentified.

This CDR3 region has 12 residues. CDR1 is SGHTA and CDR2 is FQGNSA in the germline V gene. V was trimmed by 2 bases and J by 9 bases, leaving 11 bases between them. This chain connects TRBV7-2 to TRBJ2-7; D not certain. The sample was CD4+ T cells sorted from blood. This TCR was sampled from a human donor in good health. CDR3 in amino acids: CASSLYGRGQYF. The CDR3 nucleotides are TGTGCCAGCAGCTTATATGGCCGAGGGCAGTACTTC. Variable domain in full (rest from reference TRBV7-2 and TRBJ2-7): GAGVSQSPSNKVTEKGKDVELRCDPISGHTALYWYRQSLGQGLEFLIYFQGNSAPDKSGLPSDRFSAERTGGSVSTLTIQRTQQEDSAVYLCASSLYGRGQYFGPGTRLTVT.